This T cell receptor (beta chain) appears in the sequencing data of a study of technical replicates of blood from a few donors. Method: immunoSEQ multiplex PCR; TCRdb's copy keeps in-frame clones and lacks some. The table shows 55,000 to 85,000 clones, with approximately 97% occurring only once. The germline V gene has CDR1 GTSNPN and CDR2 SVGIG (reference sequence). This CDR3 has 12 residues. As to this clone: A junction boundary mismatches the germline segment, possibly from a read error.

V and J are TRBV30 and TRBJ1-2; possible D gene TRBD1, 5 bases. Sequenced sample: T cells isolated from PBMCs. The clonotype originates from a human donor in good health. DNA for the CDR3: TGTGCCTGGACTCTAGGGGATTACGGCTGCACCTTC. Protein sequence: CAWTLGDYGCTF. Full variable domain (missing parts from reference TRBV30 and TRBJ1-2): SQTIHQWPATLVQPVGSPLSLECTVEGTSNPNLYWYRQAAGRGLQLLFYSVGIGQISSEVPQNLSASRPQDRQFILSSKKLLLSDSGFYLCAWTLGDYGCTFGSGTRLTVV.